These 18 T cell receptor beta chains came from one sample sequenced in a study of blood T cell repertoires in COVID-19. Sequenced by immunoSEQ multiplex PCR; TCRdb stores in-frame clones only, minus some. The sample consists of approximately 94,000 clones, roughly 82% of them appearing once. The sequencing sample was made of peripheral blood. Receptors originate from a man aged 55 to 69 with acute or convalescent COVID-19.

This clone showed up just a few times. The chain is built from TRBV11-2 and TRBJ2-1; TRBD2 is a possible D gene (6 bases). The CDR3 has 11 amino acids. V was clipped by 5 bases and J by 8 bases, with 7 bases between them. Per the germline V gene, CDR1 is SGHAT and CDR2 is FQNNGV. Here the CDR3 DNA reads TGTGCCAGCAGCAGGAGGGATGAGCAGTTCTTC. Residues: CASSRRDEQFF. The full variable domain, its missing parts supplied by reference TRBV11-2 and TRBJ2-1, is EAGVAQSPRYKIIEKRQSVAFWCNPISGHATLYWYQQILGQGPKLLIQFQNNGVVDDSQLPKDRFSAERLKGVDSTLKIQPAKLEDSAVYLCASSRRDEQFFGPGTRLTVL.

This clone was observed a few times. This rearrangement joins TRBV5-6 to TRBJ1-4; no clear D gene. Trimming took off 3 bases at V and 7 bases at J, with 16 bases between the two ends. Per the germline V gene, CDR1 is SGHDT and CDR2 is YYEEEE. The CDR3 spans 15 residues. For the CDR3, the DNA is TGTGCCAGCAGCTCCCTGGGAGGGAACGCTGAAAAACTGTTTTTT. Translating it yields CASSSLGGNAEKLFF.

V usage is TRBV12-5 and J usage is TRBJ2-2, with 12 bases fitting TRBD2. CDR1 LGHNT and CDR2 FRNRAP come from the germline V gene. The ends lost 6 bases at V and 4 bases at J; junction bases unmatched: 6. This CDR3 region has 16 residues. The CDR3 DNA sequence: TGTGCTAGTGGCTCCCCTAGCGGGGGGGGCACCGGGGAGCTGTTTTTT. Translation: CASGSPSGGGTGELFF.

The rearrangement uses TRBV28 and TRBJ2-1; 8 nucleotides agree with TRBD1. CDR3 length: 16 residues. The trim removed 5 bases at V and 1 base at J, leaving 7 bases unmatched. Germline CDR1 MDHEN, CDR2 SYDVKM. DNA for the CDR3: TGTGCCAGCAGTACCCCCGGGACAGGATCCTACAATGAGCAGTTCTTC. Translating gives CASSTPGTGSYNEQFF.

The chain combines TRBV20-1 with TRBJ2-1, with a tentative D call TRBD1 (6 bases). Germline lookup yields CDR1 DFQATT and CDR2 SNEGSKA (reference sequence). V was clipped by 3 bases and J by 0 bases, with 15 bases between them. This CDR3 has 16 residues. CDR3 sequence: CSASPQGFISYNEQFF. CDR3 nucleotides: TGCAGTGCTAGTCCGCAGGGGTTCATCTCCTACAATGAGCAGTTCTTC.

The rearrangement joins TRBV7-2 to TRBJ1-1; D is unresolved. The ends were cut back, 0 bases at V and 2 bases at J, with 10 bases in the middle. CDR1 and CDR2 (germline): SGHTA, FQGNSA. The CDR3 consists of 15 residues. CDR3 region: CASSLASRLNTEAFF. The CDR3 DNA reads TGTGCCAGCAGCTTAGCTTCCAGACTAAACACTGAAGCTTTCTTT. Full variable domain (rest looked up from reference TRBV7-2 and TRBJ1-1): GAGVSQSPSNKVTEKGKDVELRCDPISGHTALYWYRQSLGQGLEFLIYFQGNSAPDKSGLPSDRFSAERTGGSVSTLTIQRTQQEDSAVYLCASSLASRLNTEAFFGQGTRLTVV.

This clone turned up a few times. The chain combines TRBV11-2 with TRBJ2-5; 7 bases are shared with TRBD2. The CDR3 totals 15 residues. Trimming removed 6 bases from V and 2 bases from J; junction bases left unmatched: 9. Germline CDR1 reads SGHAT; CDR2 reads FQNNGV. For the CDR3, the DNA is TGTGCCAGCAGGCCCTTAGCGGGCCGACAAGAGACCCAGTACTTC. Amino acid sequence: CASRPLAGRQETQYF.

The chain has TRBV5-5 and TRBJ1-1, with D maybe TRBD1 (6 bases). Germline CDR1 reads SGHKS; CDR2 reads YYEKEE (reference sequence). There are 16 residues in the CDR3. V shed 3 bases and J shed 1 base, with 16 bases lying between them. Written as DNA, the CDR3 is TGTGCCAGCAGCTCAGGGACACCTAGAGGGAACACTGAAGCTTTCTTT. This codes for CASSSGTPRGNTEAFF.

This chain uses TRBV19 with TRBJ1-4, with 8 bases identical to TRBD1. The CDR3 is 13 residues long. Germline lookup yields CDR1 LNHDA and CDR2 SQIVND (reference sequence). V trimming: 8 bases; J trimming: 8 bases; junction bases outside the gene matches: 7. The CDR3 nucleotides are TGTGCCAGTTCGGACAGGGTTAAAGAAAAACTGTTTTTT. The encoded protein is CASSDRVKEKLFF.

The CDR3 sequence is CSASSGRLFKNIQYF. CDR3 bases: TGCAGTGCTAGTTCGGGCAGACTATTCAAAAACATTCAGTACTTC. The V and J genes are TRBV20-1 and TRBJ2-4; D possibly corresponds to TRBD2 (5 bases). Germline V gives CDR1 DFQATT, CDR2 SNEGSKA (reference sequence). The CDR3 totals 15 residues. Deletions cut 3 bases from V and 3 bases from J, with 15 bases between.

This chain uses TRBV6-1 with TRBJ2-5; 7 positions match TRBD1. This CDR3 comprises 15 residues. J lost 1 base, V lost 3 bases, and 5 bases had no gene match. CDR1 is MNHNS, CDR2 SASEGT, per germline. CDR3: CASSEGGTAQETQYF. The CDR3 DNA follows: TGTGCCAGCAGTGAGGGTGGGACAGCCCAAGAGACCCAGTACTTC.

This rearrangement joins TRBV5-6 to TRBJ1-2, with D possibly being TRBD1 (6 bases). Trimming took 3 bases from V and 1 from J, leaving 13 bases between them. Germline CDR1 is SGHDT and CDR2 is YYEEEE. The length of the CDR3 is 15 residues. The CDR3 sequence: CASSYHREFNYGYTF. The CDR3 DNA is TGTGCCAGCAGCTACCACAGGGAATTTAACTATGGCTACACCTTC.

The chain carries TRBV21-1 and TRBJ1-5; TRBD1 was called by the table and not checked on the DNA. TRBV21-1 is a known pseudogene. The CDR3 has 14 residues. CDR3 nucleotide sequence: TGTGCCAGCAGCAAAGGGACAGGGGAGAAGCCCCAGCATTTT. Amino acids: CASSKGTGEKPQHF.

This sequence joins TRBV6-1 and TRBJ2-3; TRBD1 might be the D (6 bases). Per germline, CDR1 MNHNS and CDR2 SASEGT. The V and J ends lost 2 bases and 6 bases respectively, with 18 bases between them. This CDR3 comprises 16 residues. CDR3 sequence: CASSESPAGALDTQYF. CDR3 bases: TGTGCCAGCAGTGAATCTCCGGCAGGGGCACTGGATACGCAGTATTTT.

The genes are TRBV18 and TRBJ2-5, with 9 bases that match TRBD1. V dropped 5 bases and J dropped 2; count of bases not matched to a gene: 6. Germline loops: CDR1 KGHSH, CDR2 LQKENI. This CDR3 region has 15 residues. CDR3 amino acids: CASSSGQGFQETQYF. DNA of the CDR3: TGTGCCAGCTCATCGGGACAGGGTTTTCAAGAGACCCAGTACTTC.

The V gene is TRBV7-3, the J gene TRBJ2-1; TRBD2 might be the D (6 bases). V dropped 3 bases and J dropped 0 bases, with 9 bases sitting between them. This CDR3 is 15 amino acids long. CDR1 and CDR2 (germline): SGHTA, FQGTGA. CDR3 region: CASSFAGSSYNEQFF. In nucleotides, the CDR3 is TGTGCCAGCAGCTTCGCGGGGAGCTCCTACAATGAGCAGTTCTTC.

The CDR3 region is CASSSSSGGLANTGELFF. CDR3 bases: TGTGCCAGCAGCTCTTCTAGCGGGGGACTCGCGAACACCGGGGAGCTGTTTTTT. This rearrangement joins TRBV7-3 to TRBJ2-2, with TRBD2 matching over 10 bases. Unmatched junction bases numbered 8, after V lost 4 bases and J lost 0 bases. This CDR3 is built from 18 residues. Germline V gene lookup returns CDR1 SGHTA and CDR2 FQGTGA.

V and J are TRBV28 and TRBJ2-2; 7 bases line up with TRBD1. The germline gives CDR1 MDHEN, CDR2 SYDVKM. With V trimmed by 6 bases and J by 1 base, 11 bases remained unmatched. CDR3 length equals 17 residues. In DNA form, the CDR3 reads TGTGCCAGCAGCTCCCGATACGGACAGGAGAACACCGGGGAGCTGTTTTTT. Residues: CASSSRYGQENTGELFF.